This note documents a single TCR beta chain sequence. At one end the junction does not follow the germline gene, possibly because of a read error. These data come from a study of blood T cells in healthy people across ages. With a J-beta primer mix and a sample-barcoded 5' primer, a second PCR ran about 7 to 11 cycles. One entry per CDR3 protein, called by TCRdb with MiXCR from the 5' RACE reads. The repertoire holds 1,800,000 or so distinct CDR3 sequences, with about 39% as singletons. Every donor contributed roughly 10 milliliters of peripheral blood by blood draw. Per sample, no less than 5.5 micrograms of total RNA were extracted. This CDR3 comprises 12 residues. The germline CDR1 and CDR2 sequences are MNHEY and SVGEGT.

Sequencing was performed on blood. The gene calls are TRBV6-2 or TRBV6-3 and TRBJ1-1; D is undetermined. This sequence was found in a human donor in good health. CDR3 coding DNA: TGCGCCAGCAGTTTCTGGACTAATGAAGCTTTCTTT. Translating it yields CASSFWTNEAFF.